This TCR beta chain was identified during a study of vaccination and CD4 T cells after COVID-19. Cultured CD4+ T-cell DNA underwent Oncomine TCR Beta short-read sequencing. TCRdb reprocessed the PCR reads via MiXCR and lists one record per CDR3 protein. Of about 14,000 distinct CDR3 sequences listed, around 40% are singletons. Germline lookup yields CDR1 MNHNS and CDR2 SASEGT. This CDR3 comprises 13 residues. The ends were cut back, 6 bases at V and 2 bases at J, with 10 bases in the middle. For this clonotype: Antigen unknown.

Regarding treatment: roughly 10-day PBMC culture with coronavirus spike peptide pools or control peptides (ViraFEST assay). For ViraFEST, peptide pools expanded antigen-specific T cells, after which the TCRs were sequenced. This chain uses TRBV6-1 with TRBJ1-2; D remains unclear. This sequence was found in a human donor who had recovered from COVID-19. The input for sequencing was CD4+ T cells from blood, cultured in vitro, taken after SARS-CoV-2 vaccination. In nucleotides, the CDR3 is TGTGCCAGCAGATCCTCTGGGAACTATGGCTACACCTTC. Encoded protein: CASRSSGNYGYTF.